The text below deals with one TCR beta chain. The data stem from a study of blood T cell repertoires in COVID-19. The wider study: From T cells, B-cell-depleted T cells, or PBMCs came the material, which was cDNA or gDNA.

Germline CDR1 is MNHEY and CDR2 is SMNVEV (reference sequence). V was pared by 2 bases and J by 2 bases, with 11 bases between. This CDR3 contains 15 residues. Authors' data handling: Reference gene primer amplification yielded estimated nucleated cell counts. Libraries were prepared by immunoSEQ multiplex PCR; TCRdb keeps only in-frame clonotypes and omits some of them. V and J calls and clone size are copied from that table; D and trimming were computed from the DNA. In the table there are around 130,000 clones, around nine tenths of which are singletons. Sequencing used peripheral blood. The origin of this receptor is a man in his 70s with active COVID-19. The rearrangement uses TRBV27 and TRBJ2-3, with D possibly matching TRBD1 (5 bases). This chain's CDR3 is CASSLVRGLTDTQYF. The DNA of the CDR3 is TGTGCCAGCAGTTTAGTTAGGGGCCTCACAGATACGCAGTATTTT.